Listed below are T cell receptor beta chains from one sample, sequenced in a study of monozygotic twins with inflammatory bowel disease. Using the 5' RACE reads, TCRdb records one entry per CDR3 protein without DNA. This listing includes 88,000 or so distinct CDR3 sequences. Input material: blood. These receptors all come from a human donor with ulcerative colitis or Crohn's disease, or a healthy co-twin of an affected twin (not recorded which). CDR3s include the opening cysteine and the closing phenylalanine or tryptophan. Fields, in order: CDR3 protein, V gene, J gene.

CDR3 protein: CSVRPMDRNTEAFF
V gene: TRBV29-1
J gene: TRBJ1-1

CDR3 protein: CSARDLRGAYEAFF
V gene: TRBV20-1
J gene: TRBJ1-1

CDR3 protein: CASSQGGEAGELFF
V gene: TRBV4-2
J gene: TRBJ2-2

CDR3 protein: CASSRGTGSPGELFF
V gene: TRBV3-1
J gene: TRBJ2-2

CDR3 protein: CASSLVWDRGGDTQYF
V gene: TRBV7-2
J gene: TRBJ2-3

CDR3 protein: CASSQNSGGTEAFF
V gene: TRBV14
J gene: TRBJ1-1

CDR3 protein: CASSKGYQPQHF
V gene: TRBV5-6
J gene: TRBJ1-5

CDR3 protein: CASTPGHFNEKLFF
V gene: TRBV12-3/TRBV12-4
J gene: TRBJ1-4

CDR3 protein: CASSLLLAGGTDTQYF
V gene: TRBV11-2
J gene: TRBJ2-3

CDR3 protein: CASRPRGIVETQYF
V gene: TRBV27
J gene: TRBJ2-5

CDR3 protein: CASSLSRGEQYF
V gene: TRBV12-3/TRBV12-4
J gene: TRBJ2-7

CDR3 protein: CASSLKGNTEAFF
V gene: TRBV27
J gene: TRBJ1-1

CDR3 protein: CASSPLRAGQETQYF
V gene: TRBV4-1
J gene: TRBJ2-5

CDR3 protein: CASRKRGSSYNEQFF
V gene: TRBV25-1
J gene: TRBJ2-1

CDR3 protein: CASSLMSEGTYEQYF
V gene: TRBV5-1
J gene: TRBJ2-7

CDR3 protein: CASSPGGLSNEQFF
V gene: TRBV19
J gene: TRBJ2-1

CDR3 protein: CASSLIDGAKNIQYF
V gene: TRBV11-2
J gene: TRBJ2-4

CDR3 protein: CASSWWEGTYGYTF
V gene: TRBV5-8
J gene: TRBJ1-2

CDR3 protein: CASSSTGGGPGGYTF
V gene: TRBV5-1
J gene: TRBJ1-2

CDR3 protein: CASSWESNQPQHF
V gene: TRBV18
J gene: TRBJ1-5

CDR3 protein: CASSSIRGVQETQYF
V gene: TRBV7-8
J gene: TRBJ2-5

CDR3 protein: CASTLIQGEVNSPLHF
V gene: TRBV6-1
J gene: TRBJ1-6

CDR3 protein: CATSRDRGYNSPLHF
V gene: TRBV15
J gene: TRBJ1-6

CDR3 protein: CASSRTGGNTEAFF
V gene: TRBV18
J gene: TRBJ1-1

CDR3 protein: CASSQGKGSHEQYF
V gene: TRBV14
J gene: TRBJ2-7

CDR3 protein: CASSYGRRGVTDTQYF
V gene: TRBV6-5
J gene: TRBJ2-3

CDR3 protein: CASSKIRREIYEQYF
V gene: TRBV21-1
J gene: TRBJ2-7

CDR3 protein: CASTPTRASGGIQYF
V gene: TRBV28
J gene: TRBJ2-4

CDR3 protein: CASSQGQRLGNTIYF
V gene: TRBV5-1
J gene: TRBJ1-3

CDR3 protein: CSVGQFRGAFF
V gene: TRBV29-1
J gene: TRBJ1-1

CDR3 protein: CSAPWGGLRNEQFF
V gene: TRBV20-1
J gene: TRBJ2-1

CDR3 protein: CASSPPRNTGELFF
V gene: TRBV18
J gene: TRBJ2-2

CDR3 protein: CASSPGGDINYGYTF
V gene: TRBV5-1
J gene: TRBJ1-2

CDR3 protein: CASSQGQSEGAETQYF
V gene: TRBV3-1
J gene: TRBJ2-5

CDR3 protein: CASSVASGGYNEQFF
V gene: TRBV9
J gene: TRBJ2-1

CDR3 protein: CSARGGGSYGYTF
V gene: TRBV20-1
J gene: TRBJ1-2

CDR3 protein: CASSLGSVRGAVTEAFF
V gene: TRBV5-6
J gene: TRBJ1-1

CDR3 protein: CASKDFQGLNQPQHF
V gene: TRBV2
J gene: TRBJ1-5

CDR3 protein: CSAPRTGSSYEQYF
V gene: TRBV20-1
J gene: TRBJ2-7

CDR3 protein: CASDTERGYGYTF
V gene: TRBV5-1
J gene: TRBJ1-2

CDR3 protein: CSARDPAGADTQYF
V gene: TRBV20-1
J gene: TRBJ2-3

CDR3 protein: CASSFVTGYQDTQYF
V gene: TRBV12-3/TRBV12-4
J gene: TRBJ2-3

CDR3 protein: CASSFGQGDQPQHF
V gene: TRBV5-1
J gene: TRBJ1-5

CDR3 protein: CASSILTGDYNEQFF
V gene: TRBV5-4
J gene: TRBJ2-1